Below are 23 T cell receptor beta chains sequenced from a single sample in a study of T-cell memory formation after mild COVID-19. TCRdb fed the 5' RACE reads into MiXCR, producing one record per CDR3 protein. The sample records more than 250,000 distinct CDR3 sequences, around 15% being singletons. The sequenced sample was PBMCs or a T cell subset sorted from them (not recorded which). The receptors were gathered from a man younger than 30 who had mild COVID-19 (a few samples of this study predate the infection). Cell type and time point are not known.

This clonotype came up a few times. The chain has TRBV6-2 or TRBV6-3 and TRBJ2-1, with a tentative D call TRBD1 (5 bases). The CDR3 is made up of 14 amino acids. CDR1 MNHEY and CDR2 SVGEGT come from the germline V gene. V dropped 2 bases and J dropped 9 bases, with 14 bases sitting between them. CDR3 region: CASSYRVGESEQFF. The DNA for the CDR3 is TGTGCCAGCAGTTACCGTGTAGGGGAAAGTGAGCAGTTCTTC.

The rearrangement joins TRBV6-4 to TRBJ2-6; D tentatively fits TRBD1 or TRBD2 (5 bases each). The germline V and J ends were trimmed by 7 bases and 2 bases, with 15 bases remaining between them. CDR1 is MRHNA and CDR2 is SNTAGT in the germline V gene. This CDR3 is built from 16 residues. The CDR3 DNA follows: TGTGCCAGCACTAGTCGGGACGGAACTGGGGCCAACGTCCTGACTTTC. Translation gives CASTSRDGTGANVLTF.

This clonotype was seen only a few times. The chain combines TRBV29-1 with TRBJ2-3; D is ambiguous. This CDR3 has 12 residues. V was shortened by 2 bases and J by 3 bases, with 6 bases between the two germline ends. Looked up from germline, CDR1 is SQVTM and CDR2 is ANQGSEA. This CDR3 reads CSVEPGTDTQYF. The CDR3 region has the DNA TGCAGCGTTGAACCTGGGACAGATACGCAGTATTTT.

A few counts support this clonotype. The chain employs TRBV7-9 and TRBJ2-1; tentative D call: TRBD2 (6 bases). CDR3 length: 19 residues. Trimming removed 7 bases at V and 5 bases at J, with 30 bases between. Germline CDR1 SEHNR, CDR2 FQNEAQ (reference sequence). Here the CDR3 DNA reads TGTGCCAGCACCTATTGGGGCGGGGTCAAGCCCGTTGTAGACAATGAGCAGTTCTTC. Its translation: CASTYWGGVKPVVDNEQFF. The entire variable domain, with the rest obtained from reference TRBV7-9 and TRBJ2-1, is as follows: DTGVSQNPRHKITKRGQNVTFRCDPISEHNRLYWYRQTLGQGPEFLTYFQNEAQLEKSRLLSDRFSAERPKGSFSTLEIQRTEQGDSAMYLCASTYWGGVKPVVDNEQFFGPGTRLTVL.

This clonotype was observed a handful of times. The chain combines TRBV7-3 with TRBJ1-2, with a tentative D call TRBD1 (5 bases). The CDR3 length is 15 residues. Germline CDR1 and CDR2: SGHTA and FQGTGA. Between the trimmed V and J ends, which lost 6 bases and 3 bases, there was a span of 17 bases. For the CDR3, the DNA is TGTGCCAGCAGGTTCCTGCCCCGGGGGGACTATGGCTACACCTTC. Encoded protein: CASRFLPRGDYGYTF.

This chain uses TRBV28 with TRBJ1-3; D may be TRBD1 (5 bases). Germline V gene data show CDR1 as MDHEN and CDR2 as SYDVKM. This CDR3 region has 14 residues. The V gene lost 8 bases and the J gene lost 3 bases, with 14 bases spanning the gap. The CDR3 DNA follows: TGTGCCAGCCGCCTGGGGGACTATGGAAACACCATATATTTT. Its protein product is CASRLGDYGNTIYF.

V usage is TRBV9 and J usage is TRBJ1-2; possibly TRBD1 for D (6 bases). CDR3 length: 16 amino acids. Germline loops: CDR1 SGDLS, CDR2 YYNGEE. V was clipped by 3 bases and J by 4 bases, with 19 bases between them. In DNA, the CDR3 is TGTGCCAGCAGCGGAAACTCAGGGGATCTCGTCTATGGCTACACCTTC. The encoded protein is CASSGNSGDLVYGYTF.

This clonotype was observed once. The chain recombines TRBV4-2 with TRBJ1-3; D is uncertain. V lost 1 base to trimming and J lost 0 bases, with 10 bases between them. The CDR3 spans 16 residues. CDR1 is LGHNA and CDR2 is YNFKEQ in the germline V gene. CDR3: CASSQGRQSSGNTIYF. The CDR3 DNA is TGTGCCAGCAGCCAAGGGCGTCAGAGCTCTGGAAACACCATATATTTT.

A few counts support this clonotype. In DNA, the CDR3 is TGCAGCGCCTTGTCGACAGGGGGATTAGATACGCAGTATTTT. It encodes CSALSTGGLDTQYF. The V and J genes are TRBV29-1 and TRBJ2-3, with 9 bases lining up with TRBD1. The CDR3 has 14 residues. Germline V gene sequence: CDR1 SQVTM, CDR2 ANQGSEA. J was trimmed by 5 bases and V by 7 bases; bases with no gene match: 10.

This chain connects TRBV6-2 or TRBV6-3 to TRBJ2-5; 8 nucleotides align to TRBD1. The CDR3 is made up of 16 amino acids. After removal of 5 bases from V and 0 bases from J, the junction contained 8 bases not matched to a gene. Germline CDR1 is MNHEY and CDR2 is SVGEGT. Here the CDR3 DNA reads TGTGCCAGCAGTCCACGGACAGGGCTGTACCAAGAGACCCAGTACTTC. Amino acids: CASSPRTGLYQETQYF.

This clonotype was seen more than once but under ten times. This chain links TRBV20-1 with TRBJ2-3; D call uncertain. Germline V gene data show CDR1 as DFQATT and CDR2 as SNEGSKA (reference sequence). V shed 3 bases and J shed 7 bases, with 11 bases lying between them. This CDR3 region has 12 residues. The CDR3 coding sequence is TGCAGTGCTAGGACTGGGGTGAATACGCAGTATTTT. It specifies CSARTGVNTQYF.

The V call is TRBV9, the J call TRBJ1-1; maybe TRBD1 (6 bases). CDR3 length: 13 amino acids. Trimming cost V 4 bases and J 7 bases, with 14 bases left between them. Germline V gene sequence: CDR1 SGDLS, CDR2 YYNGEE. CDR3 DNA: TGTGCCAGCAGCCCAAGAGGGGGGGGTGAAGCTTTCTTT. It encodes CASSPRGGGEAFF.

The chain uses TRBV20-1 and TRBJ2-2; D not resolved. V dropped 1 base and J dropped 3 bases, with 6 bases sitting between them. The CDR3 runs to 13 residues. CDR1 and CDR2 from the germline V gene are DFQATT and SNEGSKA (reference sequence). This chain's CDR3 is CSARAADTGELFF. In nucleotides, the CDR3 is TGCAGTGCTAGAGCGGCGGACACCGGGGAGCTGTTTTTT.

The rearrangement joins TRBV27 to TRBJ2-7; D remains ambiguous. Looked up from germline, CDR1 is MNHEY and CDR2 is SMNVEV (reference sequence). Trimming stripped 7 bases from V and 2 bases from J, with 18 bases between. The CDR3 length is 15 residues. The CDR3 sequence is CASTSHRQAPYEQYF. DNA of the CDR3: TGTGCCAGCACTTCCCACCGGCAGGCGCCCTACGAGCAGTACTTC.

This clonotype has more than one count but fewer than ten. CDR3 in amino acids: CASRVSGRPSNEQFF. The CDR3 bases are TGTGCCAGCAGGGTATCCGGACGACCCAGCAATGAGCAGTTCTTC. This chain joins TRBV12-3 or TRBV12-4 and TRBJ2-1; D gene uncertain. This CDR3 contains 15 residues. With 6 bases removed from V and 6 bases from J, the gap between germline ends came to 18 bases.

This clonotype showed up just a few times. This rearrangement joins TRBV5-1 to TRBJ1-3; D remains ambiguous. This CDR3 is built from 15 residues. Germline V gene lookup returns CDR1 SGHRS and CDR2 YFSETQ. The V gene lost 3 bases and the J gene lost 3 bases, with 13 bases spanning the gap. The CDR3 DNA reads as TGCGCCAGCAGCTATGACAATTCCGGTGGAAACACCATATATTTT. Protein sequence: CASSYDNSGGNTIYF.

This chain links TRBV7-9 with TRBJ2-5; D gene unclear. This CDR3 has 15 amino acids. Trimming left V 3 bases short and J 1 base short, with 12 bases between. Germline assignment: CDR1 SEHNR and CDR2 FQNEAQ (reference sequence). The CDR3 sequence is CASSFNEVRQETQYF. CDR3 DNA: TGTGCCAGCAGCTTTAACGAGGTACGCCAAGAGACCCAGTACTTC.

This clonotype was counted a few times. Written as DNA, the CDR3 is TGTGCCAGCAGCTTCGATAGGTATCAGCCCCAGCATTTT. Protein: CASSFDRYQPQHF. The V and J genes are TRBV5-4 and TRBJ1-5; D is ambiguous. Trimming pared 2 bases from V and 5 bases from J, leaving 8 bases between. The CDR3 extends over 13 amino acids. Looked up from germline, CDR1 is SGHNT and CDR2 is YYREEE (reference sequence). Using reference TRBV5-4 and TRBJ1-5 for the parts outside the CDR3, the full variable domain is ETGVTQSPTHLIKTRGQQVTLRCSSQSGHNTVSWYQQALGQGPQFIFQYYREEENGRGNFPPRFSGLQFPNYSSELNVNALELDDSALYLCASSFDRYQPQHFGDGTRLSIL.

The chain carries TRBV6-6 and TRBJ1-3; D remains unclear. Germline V gene sequence: CDR1 MNHNY, CDR2 SVGAGI (reference sequence). This CDR3 comprises 13 residues. V shed 2 bases and J shed 4 bases, with 6 bases lying between them. CDR3 region: CASSYIEGNTIYF. The CDR3 region has the DNA TGTGCCAGCAGTTACATCGAGGGAAACACCATATATTTT.

The V gene is TRBV12-3 or TRBV12-4, the J gene TRBJ1-2, with TRBD1 matching 10 bases. The CDR3 spans 16 residues. After removal of 1 base from V and 2 bases from J, the junction contained 4 bases not matched to a gene. The CDR3 nucleotides read TGTGCCAGCAGTTTAGTCCTGGGACAGGGGAACTATGGCTACACCTTC. It codes for CASSLVLGQGNYGYTF.

This chain connects TRBV30 to TRBJ1-1, with D possibly being TRBD1 (5 bases). The V end lost 5 bases, the J end lost 7 bases, and 8 bases lay between the germline ends. This CDR3 region has 10 residues. Germline assignment: CDR1 GTSNPN and CDR2 SVGIG (reference sequence). The DNA for the CDR3 is TGTGCCTGGGGGGGTGTTGAAGCTTTCTTT. This encodes CAWGGVEAFF.

This clonotype was observed a handful of times. The rearrangement joins TRBV12-3 or TRBV12-4 to TRBJ2-5; 7 bases align to TRBD2. After removal of 2 bases from V and 1 base from J, the junction contained 10 bases not matched to a gene. CDR3 length: 17 amino acids. For the CDR3, the DNA is TGTGCCAGCAGTTTATTTTTGGGGGGGGGAACCCAAGAGACCCAGTACTTC. Its translation is CASSLFLGGGTQETQYF.

The sample holds a few counts of this clonotype. V and J are TRBV3-1 and TRBJ2-1; maybe TRBD2 (6 bases). V dropped 3 bases and J dropped 8 bases, with 17 bases sitting between them. Germline V gives CDR1 LGHDT, CDR2 YNNKEL (reference sequence). CDR3 length equals 15 residues. The CDR3 nucleotides are TGTGCCAGCAGCCAGAGACTAGGAATTTTCTATGAGCAGTTCTTC. It encodes CASSQRLGIFYEQFF.